This T cell receptor (beta chain) was observed in a study of beta chain features in type 1 diabetes. The study's findings and limits: Type 1 diabetes patients showed a moderate but significant shortening of TCRB CDR3s in all four CD4+ subsets.

The study reverse transcribed the entire isolated RNA, so it sequenced expressed TCRB transcripts. Assay used: immunoSEQ multiplex PCR; TCRdb lists only in-frame clones, some missing. Found here are 100,000 to 150,000 clones, 7.5% to 9.5% of them singletons; the top ten hold roughly 0.75%. This clone was seen more than once but under ten times. The target antigen is unknown. This CDR3 is built from 16 residues. The V end lost 4 bases, the J end lost 7 bases, and 20 bases lay between the germline ends. The V gene's germline CDR1 is SEHNR and CDR2 FQNEAQ (reference sequence). The chain joins TRBV7-9 to TRBJ1-5; D gene uncertain. The receptor's source is a man aged 30 to 45 with type 1 diabetes. Sequenced input: central memory CD4+ T cells from blood. The CDR3 bases are TGTGCCAGCAGCTCTGGCCCGTTAAGCTTCGGGCAGCCCCAGCATTTT. It translates to CASSSGPLSFGQPQHF.